One and the same sample provided the 8 T cell receptor beta chains below, sequenced in a study of T-cell reconstitution after alpha-beta-depleted transplantation in children. A library of TCRbeta sequences, prepared with unique molecular identifiers, was generated. One entry per CDR3 protein results from TCRdb running MiXCR on the PCR reads. Among some 450,000 distinct CDR3 sequences listed, roughly 43% were seen once. The sample in question was PBMCs, obtained before TCRalphabeta/CD19-depleted stem cell transplant. The receptors here all came from a girl under 10 years old with aplastic anemia, due to receive a stem cell transplant.

The rearrangement joins TRBV25-1 to TRBJ2-7; D gene unclear. CDR1 MGHDK and CDR2 SYGVNS come from the germline V gene. Trimming took 0 bases from V and 2 from J, leaving 5 bases between them. This CDR3 comprises 13 residues. CDR3 DNA: TGTGCCAGCAGTGAATATATTACCTACGAGCAGTACTTC. Amino acids: CASSEYITYEQYF.

This clonotype appeared many times. CDR3 in DNA: TGCAGCGGCGGACAGGGCGAAACCTACACCTTC. This gives the protein CSGGQGETYTF. V is TRBV29-1 and J is TRBJ1-2, with 8 bases lining up with TRBD1. CDR3 length: 11 residues. Looked up from germline, CDR1 is SQVTM and CDR2 is ANQGSEA. J gave up 10 bases and V 7 bases, and 8 bases lay outside the gene matches.

This rearrangement joins TRBV4-1 to TRBJ2-2, with 14 bases aligning to TRBD2. This CDR3 spans 18 amino acids. V was pared by 1 base and J by 5 bases, with 6 bases of the junction left unmatched. CDR1 MGHRA and CDR2 YSYEKL come from the germline V gene. CDR3 protein: CASSQGVTSGRETGELFF. DNA of the CDR3: TGCGCCAGCAGCCAAGGTGTGACTAGCGGGAGGGAAACCGGGGAGCTGTTTTTT.

The chain has TRBV20-1 and TRBJ2-7; D not resolved. This CDR3 contains 15 residues. V lost 0 bases to trimming and J lost 0 bases, with 12 bases between them. The germline V gene has CDR1 DFQATT and CDR2 SNEGSKA (reference sequence). CDR3 in amino acids: CSARDASVPSYEQYF. The DNA for the CDR3 is TGCAGTGCTAGAGATGCCTCGGTCCCCTCCTACGAGCAGTACTTC.

V gene TRBV10-3 combines with J gene TRBJ2-7; TRBD1 matches at 9 bases. Germline assignment: CDR1 ENHRY and CDR2 SYGVKD. The CDR3 has 16 residues. V dropped 4 bases and J dropped 4; count of bases not matched to a gene: 11. In DNA form, the CDR3 reads TGTGCCATCAGTGCACCCCGGGACAGGGTAGGTTACGAGCAGTACTTC. It yields the protein CAISAPRDRVGYEQYF.

The sample holds a few counts of this clonotype. The chain recombines TRBV11-2 with TRBJ2-6; 14 bases are shared with TRBD2. Trimming took 6 bases from V and 1 from J; bases not matched to a gene: 8. The CDR3 sequence is 19 residues long. Germline V CDR1 and CDR2: SGHAT, FQNNGV. CDR3 in DNA: TGTGCCAGCAGTGCCGGACTAGCGGGAGGTATTTCTGGGGCCAACGTCCTGACTTTC. Amino acids: CASSAGLAGGISGANVLTF. Complete variable domain (other parts from reference TRBV11-2 and TRBJ2-6): EAGVAQSPRYKIIEKRQSVAFWCNPISGHATLYWYQQILGQGPKLLIQFQNNGVVDDSQLPKDRFSAERLKGVDSTLKIQPAKLEDSAVYLCASSAGLAGGISGANVLTFGAGSRLTVL.

At least ten counts were recorded for this clonotype. The genes are TRBV20-1 and TRBJ2-1; D might be TRBD1 or TRBD2, each matching 5 bases. The CDR3 loop spans 14 amino acids. V dropped 5 bases and J dropped 4 bases, with 15 bases sitting between them. From germline, CDR1 is DFQATT and CDR2 SNEGSKA (reference sequence). This CDR3 is CSAEGPAFYNEQFF. CDR3 sequence (DNA): TGCAGTGCTGAGGGGCCCGCGTTTTACAATGAGCAGTTCTTC.

The CDR3 DNA sequence: TGTGCCAGCAGTTTATCCCAGGTCCACTATGGCTACACCTTC. It yields the protein CASSLSQVHYGYTF. This chain links TRBV28 with TRBJ1-2; D gene ambiguous. The CDR3 consists of 14 residues. Germline V lookup: CDR1 MDHEN, CDR2 SYDVKM. Trimming left V 1 base short and J 3 bases short, with 9 bases between.